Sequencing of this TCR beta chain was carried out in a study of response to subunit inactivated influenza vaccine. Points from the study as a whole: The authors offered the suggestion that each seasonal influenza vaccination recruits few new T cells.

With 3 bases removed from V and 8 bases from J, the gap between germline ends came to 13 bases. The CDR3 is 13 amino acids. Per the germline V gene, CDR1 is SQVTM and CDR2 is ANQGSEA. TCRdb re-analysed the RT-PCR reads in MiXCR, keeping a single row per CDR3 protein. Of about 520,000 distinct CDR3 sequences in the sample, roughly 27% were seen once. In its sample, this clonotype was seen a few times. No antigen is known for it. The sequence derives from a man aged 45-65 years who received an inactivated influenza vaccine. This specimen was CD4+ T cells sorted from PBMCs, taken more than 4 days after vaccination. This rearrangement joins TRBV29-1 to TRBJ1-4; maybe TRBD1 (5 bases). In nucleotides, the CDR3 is TGCAGCGTTGATACAGGCCCGGGGGAAAAACTGTTTTTT. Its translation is CSVDTGPGEKLFF.